Below, one T cell receptor beta chain is given with its context. The data were taken from a study of tumor-infiltrating lymphocytes in primary liver carcinoma. Between roughly 17 and 33 mg of unsorted bulk tissue served as the source from which RNA and DNA were co-extracted. V lost 7 bases, J lost 8 bases, and 15 bases lay in between. Germline-derived CDR1 and CDR2 are MNHEY and SVGEGT. This CDR3 has 13 residues. cDNA specific to TCR beta was made from 500 ng of total RNA, with a constant-region primer employed for priming. Investigators got TCR beta libraries out of three nested multiplex PCR rounds, done with slightly modified ARM-PCR. Each of the first two PCR rounds ran approximately 10 cycles with TRBV1-TRBV30 forward and C-beta reverse primers. TCRdb analysed the multiplex PCR reads with MiXCR anew, one entry per CDR3 protein. The sample holds 70,000 to 75,000 distinct CDR3 sequences, about 72% seen once.

This chain connects TRBV6-2 or TRBV6-3 to TRBJ2-1; unclear D gene. This TCR was recovered from a man in his forties with primary liver carcinoma and hepatitis B virus infection. Material: liver tumor tissue from sampling region 4. Specified subset: tumor region T4, right-lateral pole. CDR3 nucleotides: TGTGCCAGCACTGTTAGCAGGAGCCATGAGCAGTTCTTC. Translating gives CASTVSRSHEQFF.